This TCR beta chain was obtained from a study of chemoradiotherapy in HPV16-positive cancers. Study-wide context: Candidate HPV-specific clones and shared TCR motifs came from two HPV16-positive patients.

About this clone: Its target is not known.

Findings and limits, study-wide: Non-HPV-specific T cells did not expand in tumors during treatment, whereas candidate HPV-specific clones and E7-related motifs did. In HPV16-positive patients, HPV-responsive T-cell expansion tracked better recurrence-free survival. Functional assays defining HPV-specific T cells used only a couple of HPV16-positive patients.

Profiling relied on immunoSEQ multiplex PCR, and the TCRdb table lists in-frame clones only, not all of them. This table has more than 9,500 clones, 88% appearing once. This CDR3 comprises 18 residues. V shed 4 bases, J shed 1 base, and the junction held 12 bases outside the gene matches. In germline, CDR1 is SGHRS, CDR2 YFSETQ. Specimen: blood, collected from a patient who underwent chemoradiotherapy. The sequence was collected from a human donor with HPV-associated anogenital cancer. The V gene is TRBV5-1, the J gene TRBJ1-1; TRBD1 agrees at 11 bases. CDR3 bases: TGCGCCAGCAGCCAGGGACAGGGGGGACAGCTGAGGAACACTGAAGCTTTCTTT. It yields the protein CASSQGQGGQLRNTEAFF.